One TCR beta chain is described in this entry. This sample is part of a study of blood T cell repertoires in COVID-19. Method: immunoSEQ multiplex PCR; TCRdb's copy keeps in-frame clones and lacks some. The data contain 150,000 to 200,000 clones, over 75% of them seen just once; the ten biggest clones take up about 5.6%. The V end was cut by 7 bases, the J end by 4 bases, with 15 bases between. There are 13 residues in the CDR3. Germline values: CDR1 SGHKS, CDR2 YYEKEE (reference sequence). V is TRBV5-5 and J is TRBJ2-7; weak D call: TRBD1 (5 bases). The sequencing sample was made of PBMCs or T cells enriched from blood (not recorded which). The clonotype was recovered from a man aged 40-49 years who had recovered from COVID-19. CDR3 DNA sequence: TGTGCCAGCTTCCCAGACAGTGCGTACGAGCAGTACTTC. Its protein is CASFPDSAYEQYF. Together with reference TRBV5-5 and TRBJ2-7, the CDR3 gives the full variable domain: DAGVTQSPTHLIKTRGQQVTLRCSPISGHKSVSWYQQVLGQGPQFIFQYYEKEERGRGNFPDRFSARQFPNYSSELNVNALLLGDSALYLCASFPDSAYEQYFGPGTRLTVT.